Listed below are T cell receptor beta chains from one sample, sequenced in a study of molecular identifiers for immune sequencing clone quantification. In TCRdb, the PCR reads were re-called with MiXCR into one record per CDR3 protein. The data hold around 470,000 distinct CDR3 sequences, with about 20% observed a single time. Sequencing used naive CD8+ T cells from blood, with Jurkat cell RNA spiked in. These receptors were taken from a human donor in good health. Some libraries in this study had Jurkat cell RNA spiked in. The CDR3 runs from the conserved cysteine through the conserved F or W. A D gene is named only where the DNA matches it firmly. A clone size is listed for some rows: how often the clone was seen (once, few, many), or a class if it is expanded.

clone size	V gene	D gene	J gene	CDR3 protein	CDR3 DNA
many	TRBV7-2	TRBD1	TRBJ1-5	CASSSETGTNQPQHF	TGTGCCAGCAGCTCTGAGACAGGGACCAATCAGCCCCAGCATTTT
many	TRBV3-1	NA	TRBJ2-7	CASSSTGEQYF	TGTGCCAGCAGCTCAACAGGGGAGCAGTACTTC
few	TRBV25-1	NA	TRBJ1-1	CASSDREGPTEAFF	TGTGCCAGCAGTGATCGGGAGGGCCCCACTGAAGCTTTCTTT
many	TRBV25-1	NA	TRBJ1-5	CASSELYSNQPQHF	TGTGCCAGCAGTGAATTGTATAGCAATCAGCCCCAGCATTTT
few	TRBV4-1	NA	TRBJ1-5	CASSQEGAWPQHF	TGCGCCAGCAGCCAAGAAGGGGCCTGGCCCCAGCATTTT
NA	TRBV13	NA	TRBJ2-2	CASSSIGHRNTGELFF	TGTGCCAGCAGCTCGATAGGACACAGGAACACCGGGGAGCTGTTTTTT
NA	TRBV7-3	TRBD1	TRBJ2-2	CASSPPRQGANTGELFF	TGTGCCAGCAGCCCCCCTAGACAGGGGGCGAACACCGGGGAGCTGTTTTTT
many	TRBV4-3	TRBD2	TRBJ2-3	CASSQDTGGSTDTQYF	TGCGCCAGCAGCCAAGATACGGGGGGTAGCACAGATACGCAGTATTTT
many	TRBV27	TRBD2	TRBJ2-5	CASSSTLAGLQETQYF	TGTGCCAGCAGTTCGACCCTAGCGGGCCTCCAAGAGACCCAGTACTTC
many	TRBV9	NA	TRBJ2-7	CASSVAPGNYEQYF	TGTGCCAGCAGCGTAGCCCCGGGAAACTACGAGCAGTACTTC
many	TRBV4-3	NA	TRBJ2-3	CASSQGIPTGPTQVGGRTDTQYF	TGCGCCAGCAGCCAGGGCATCCCGACAGGCCCAACGCAGGTTGGGGGGAGGACAGATACGCAGTATTTT
NA	TRBV20-1	TRBD2	TRBJ2-7	CSARVGLAGSSYEQYF	TGCAGTGCTAGAGTGGGACTAGCGGGGAGCTCCTACGAGCAGTACTTC
many	TRBV12-3/TRBV12-4	NA	TRBJ1-5	CASSTMGQPQHF	TGTGCCAGCAGTACCATGGGTCAGCCCCAGCATTTT
NA	TRBV12-3/TRBV12-4	NA	TRBJ1-3	CASSHGALGRNTIYF	TGTGCCAGCAGTCATGGGGCCCTTGGGCGAAACACCATATATTTT
NA	TRBV19	NA	TRBJ2-3	CASSIAGYSTDTQYF	TGTGCCAGTAGTATTGCCGGATATAGCACAGATACGCAGTATTTT
few	TRBV7-6	TRBD1	TRBJ2-5	CASSHPSLGQAPQTQYF	TGTGCCAGCAGCCATCCCTCCCTAGGACAGGCTCCTCAGACCCAGTACTTC
many	TRBV5-1	NA	TRBJ2-7	CASSYTGGEQYF	TGCGCCAGCAGCTACACAGGCGGCGAGCAGTACTTC
NA	TRBV4-1	NA	TRBJ2-7	CASSQELQGPYEQYF	TGCGCCAGCAGCCAAGAGCTCCAGGGGCCCTACGAGCAGTACTTC
few	TRBV18	TRBD1	TRBJ2-3	CASSPSGGQDYRDTQYF	TGTGCCAGCTCACCCTCAGGTGGACAGGATTATCGGGATACGCAGTATTTT
few	TRBV11-2	NA	TRBJ1-1	CASSLDLFSMNTEAFF	TGTGCCAGCAGCTTAGATCTCTTCAGCATGAACACTGAAGCTTTCTTT
many	TRBV6-5	NA	TRBJ1-5	CASSSQGLSWQPQHF	TGTGCCAGCAGCTCTCAGGGTTTATCTTGGCAGCCCCAGCATTTT
NA	TRBV9	TRBD2	TRBJ2-1	CASSGSGVYNEQFF	TGTGCCAGCAGCGGTAGCGGGGTCTACAATGAGCAGTTCTTC
many	TRBV7-6	TRBD1	TRBJ2-7	CASSLGGTASSYEQYF	TGTGCCAGCAGCTTAGGTGGGACAGCGAGCTCCTACGAGCAGTACTTC
many	TRBV12-3/TRBV12-4	NA	TRBJ2-5	CASSTPHPTESVGETQYF	TGTGCCAGCAGTACCCCCCACCCTACCGAGTCGGTCGGAGAGACCCAGTACTTC
many	TRBV13	NA	TRBJ1-6	CASSLETDHSPLHF	TGTGCCAGCAGCTTAGAGACGGACCATTCACCCCTCCACTTT
few	TRBV15	NA	TRBJ1-6	CATSPGRQNSPLHF	TGTGCCACCAGCCCGGGACGGCAAAATTCACCCCTCCACTTT